This T cell receptor (beta chain) emerged from a study of T cell responses to AZD1222 COVID-19 vaccine. V was trimmed by 4 bases and J by 6 bases, leaving 13 bases between them. The germline V gene encodes CDR1 SGHNT and CDR2 YYREEE (reference sequence). This CDR3 is 13 amino acids long. Concerning this clone itself: Its target is unknown.

General study results and limits: The donors showed a predominance of white British ancestry and of females, with possible underestimation of clonal diversity.

TCRdb keeps only in-frame clones here, not all; method: immunoSEQ multiplex PCR. The table records roughly 120,000 clones, more than 70% of them present only once. The sequences come from peripheral blood, collected 28 days after the second AZD1222 dose. The V gene is TRBV5-4, the J gene TRBJ1-1; no definite D call. The TCR sequence derives from an adult who received the AZD1222 COVID-19 vaccine. This chain's CDR3 is CASSLANKAEAFF. The CDR3 DNA reads TGTGCCAGCAGCCTTGCGAATAAAGCTGAAGCTTTCTTT.